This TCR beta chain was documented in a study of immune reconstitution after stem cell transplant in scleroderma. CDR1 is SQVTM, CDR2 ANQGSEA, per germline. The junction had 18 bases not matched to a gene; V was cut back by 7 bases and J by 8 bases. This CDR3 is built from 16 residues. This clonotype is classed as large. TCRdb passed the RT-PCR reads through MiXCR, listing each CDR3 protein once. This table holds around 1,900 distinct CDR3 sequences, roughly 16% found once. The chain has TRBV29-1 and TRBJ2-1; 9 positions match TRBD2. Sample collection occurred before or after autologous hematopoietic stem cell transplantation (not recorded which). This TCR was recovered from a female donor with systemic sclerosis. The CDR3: CSAHAGLSGRGDEQFF. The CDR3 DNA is TGCAGCGCTCACGCTGGGCTTAGCGGGAGAGGTGATGAGCAGTTCTTC.